Shown below are 19 T cell receptor beta chains from a single sample sequenced in a study of blood T cell repertoires in COVID-19. TCRdb's table, derived via immunoSEQ multiplex PCR, lists solely in-frame clones and lacks some. The table includes some 150,000 clones, about 88% detected once. Sequencing was done on a sample of peripheral blood. Receptors originate from a human donor in a cohort sampled during active COVID-19.

V usage is TRBV19 and J usage is TRBJ2-7, with D tentatively TRBD2 (6 bases). Trimming left V 6 bases short and J 1 base short, with 10 bases between. Germline V gene lookup returns CDR1 LNHDA and CDR2 SQIVND (reference sequence). The CDR3 covers 13 residues. The CDR3 DNA is TGTGCCAGTAGGGGGGGACCGTCCTACGAGCAGTACTTC. Residues: CASRGGPSYEQYF. The variable domain in full, completed from reference TRBV19 and TRBJ2-7, reads DGGITQSPKYLFRKEGQNVTLSCEQNLNHDAMYWYRQDPGQGLRLIYYSQIVNDFQKGDIAEGYSVSREKKESFPLTVTSAQKNPTAFYLCASRGGPSYEQYFGPGTRLTVT.

The chain carries TRBV5-4 and TRBJ2-7; 7 bases line up with TRBD2. In germline, CDR1 is SGHNT, CDR2 YYREEE (reference sequence). Unmatched junction bases numbered 7, after V lost 4 bases and J lost 3 bases. This CDR3 contains 14 residues. Here the CDR3 reads CASSHQRGGYEQYF. CDR3 sequence (DNA): TGTGCCAGCAGCCATCAGCGGGGCGGCTACGAGCAGTACTTC.

The chain carries TRBV5-6 and TRBJ1-1; the D gene is possibly TRBD1 (5 bases). Per germline, CDR1 SGHDT and CDR2 YYEEEE. The V end was cut by 1 base, the J end by 3 bases, with 7 bases between. There are 13 residues in the CDR3. This chain's CDR3 is CASSLPGDTEAFF. The CDR3 DNA sequence: TGTGCCAGCAGCTTGCCGGGGGACACTGAAGCTTTCTTT.

The gene calls are TRBV6-4 and TRBJ1-5, with D perhaps matching TRBD1 (6 bases). Germline V gene data show CDR1 as MRHNA and CDR2 as SNTAGT. This CDR3 spans 14 amino acids. V was pared by 4 bases and J by 7 bases, with 14 bases between. The DNA for the CDR3 is TGTGCCAGCAGTGCAACAGGGTTGGGCCAGCCCCAGCATTTT. Its translation is CASSATGLGQPQHF.

The chain recombines TRBV19 with TRBJ2-4; 11 bases fit TRBD2. CDR1 LNHDA and CDR2 SQIVND come from the germline V gene (reference sequence). The CDR3 length is 15 residues. V shed 5 bases and J 5 bases; nucleotides not matched to a gene: 5. In DNA, the CDR3 is TGTGCCAGTAGTGATCCGGGACTAGCGGAAAACATTCAGTACTTC. This gives the protein CASSDPGLAENIQYF.

The chain recombines TRBV4-1 with TRBJ1-1, with a tentative D call TRBD1 (6 bases). V gave up 3 bases and J gave up 0 bases, with 11 bases separating them. Germline V gene lookup returns CDR1 MGHRA and CDR2 YSYEKL. The CDR3 sequence is 15 residues long. This CDR3 is CASSHPTGMNTEAFF. The CDR3, as DNA: TGCGCCAGCAGCCACCCGACAGGAATGAACACTGAAGCTTTCTTT.

Only a few counts were recorded for this clone. The V call is TRBV2, the J call TRBJ1-5; D is ambiguous. Trimming removed 5 bases at V and 6 bases at J, with 14 bases between. The length of the CDR3 is 14 residues. CDR1 is SNHLY, CDR2 FYNNEI, per germline. CDR3 nucleotide sequence: TGTGCCAGCAGTTACGTCCTAAGTGGTCAGCCCCAGCATTTT. Protein product: CASSYVLSGQPQHF.

The rearrangement links TRBV6-5 to TRBJ1-2; TRBD1 matches at 7 bases. This CDR3 has 12 amino acids. V trimming: 6 bases; J trimming: 7 bases; junction bases outside the gene matches: 5. Germline V lookup: CDR1 MNHEY, CDR2 SVGAGI. The chain's CDR3 is CASSRQGIGYTF. The CDR3 coding sequence is TGTGCCAGCAGCCGACAGGGAATTGGCTACACCTTC.

In DNA form, the CDR3 reads TGTGCCAGTAGTCAGACCGGGACTAGTAGTCAAGAGACCCAGTACTTC. Protein: CASSQTGTSSQETQYF. V gene TRBV19 combines with J gene TRBJ2-5, with 8 bases aligning to TRBD2. The CDR3 has 16 amino acids. CDR1 is LNHDA and CDR2 is SQIVND in the germline V gene (reference sequence). The V and J ends lost 5 bases and 2 bases, in that order; junction bases with no gene match: 10.

This chain links TRBV7-2 with TRBJ2-5, with 8 bases fitting TRBD1. Germline lookup yields CDR1 SGHTA and CDR2 FQGNSA. The J segment lost 7 bases and the V segment lost 4 bases, leaving 8 bases of the junction unmatched. The CDR3 runs to 14 residues. CDR3 residues: CASSSDRGGVTQYF. The CDR3 region has the DNA TGTGCCAGCAGCTCCGACAGGGGTGGGGTGACCCAGTACTTC.

This clone showed up just a few times. The chain combines TRBV5-1 with TRBJ1-6, with 12 bases identical to TRBD1. Unmatched junction bases numbered 5, after V lost 4 bases and J lost 6 bases. CDR3 length: 16 residues. CDR1 and CDR2 (germline): SGHRS, YFSETQ. Here the CDR3 DNA reads TGCGCCAGCAGCCCCGGGACAGGGGGCCGTAATTCACCCCTCCACTTT. This translates into CASSPGTGGRNSPLHF.

This chain connects TRBV9 to TRBJ2-1; 15 bases are shared with TRBD2. The CDR3 sequence is 15 residues long. Trimming cost V 3 bases and J 6 bases; bases outside gene matches: 1. Germline V gene data show CDR1 as SGDLS and CDR2 as YYNGEE. The CDR3 coding sequence is TGTGCCAGCAGCGCGGGACTAGCGGGGGGCAATGAGCAGTTCTTC. It specifies CASSAGLAGGNEQFF. Based on the CDR3 plus reference TRBV9 and TRBJ2-1, the full variable domain is DSGVTQTPKHLITATGQRVTLRCSPRSGDLSVYWYQQSLDQGLQFLIQYYNGEERAKGNILERFSAQQFPDLHSELNLSSLELGDSALYFCASSAGLAGGNEQFFGPGTRLTVL.

This clone showed up just a few times. The rearrangement joins TRBV7-9 to TRBJ1-5, with D maybe TRBD1 (5 bases). Trimming stripped 5 bases from V and 5 bases from J, with 16 bases between. Germline lookup yields CDR1 SEHNR and CDR2 FQNEAQ (reference sequence). The CDR3 is 15 amino acids. Here the CDR3 DNA reads TGTGCCAGCAGCCCAGGAGGGGTACGGGATCAGCCCCAGCATTTT. Its translation: CASSPGGVRDQPQHF.

The rearrangement uses TRBV4-3 and TRBJ2-2; 7 bases match TRBD2. In germline, CDR1 is LGHNA, CDR2 YSLEER. Trimming cost V 3 bases and J 4 bases; bases outside gene matches: 8. The CDR3 covers 16 residues. CDR3 loop: CASSQGGERGTGELFF. DNA for the CDR3: TGCGCCAGCAGCCAGGGGGGGGAGCGAGGCACCGGGGAGCTGTTTTTT.

This sequence joins TRBV5-8 and TRBJ2-1; possibly TRBD1 for D (5 bases). Trimming removed 4 bases at V and 0 bases at J, with 14 bases between. Germline CDR1 reads SGHTS; CDR2 reads YDEGEE. The length of the CDR3 is 16 residues. In DNA form, the CDR3 reads TGTGCCAGCAGCACCGGACAAACGAGCTCCTACAATGAGCAGTTCTTC. It translates to CASSTGQTSSYNEQFF.

This rearrangement joins TRBV12-3 or TRBV12-4 to TRBJ2-6; no clear D gene. The length of the CDR3 is 12 residues. V was trimmed by 7 bases and J by 2 bases, leaving 3 bases between them. The CDR3 region is CASTAGANVLTF. CDR3 sequence (DNA): TGTGCCAGCACGGCTGGGGCCAACGTCCTGACTTTC.

The genes are TRBV19 and TRBJ1-1; D remains ambiguous. CDR3 length equals 20 residues. V lost 1 base and J 1 base, leaving 25 bases between the germline ends. Germline-derived CDR1 and CDR2 are LNHDA and SQIVND (reference sequence). CDR3 residues: CASSIGRGEAPRPRNTEAFF. DNA for the CDR3: TGTGCCAGTAGTATAGGGCGGGGTGAGGCACCACGGCCCCGGAACACTGAAGCTTTCTTT.

The V and J genes are TRBV19 and TRBJ2-1, with TRBD2 matching 10 bases. V lost 5 bases and J lost 4; bases outside the gene matches: 8. The CDR3 loop spans 16 amino acids. CDR1 is LNHDA, CDR2 SQIVND, per germline (reference sequence). The CDR3: CASSPSGLAEYNEQFF. DNA of the CDR3: TGTGCCAGTAGTCCAAGCGGACTAGCGGAGTACAATGAGCAGTTCTTC.

The count of this clone is one. The V gene is TRBV28, the J gene TRBJ1-2; D unclear. Germline V gives CDR1 MDHEN, CDR2 SYDVKM. The V and J ends lost 6 bases and 0 bases respectively, with 11 bases between them. The CDR3 runs to 14 residues. The CDR3 reads CASSSPRANYGYTF. The CDR3 coding sequence is TGTGCCAGCAGCAGCCCCCGGGCTAACTATGGCTACACCTTC.